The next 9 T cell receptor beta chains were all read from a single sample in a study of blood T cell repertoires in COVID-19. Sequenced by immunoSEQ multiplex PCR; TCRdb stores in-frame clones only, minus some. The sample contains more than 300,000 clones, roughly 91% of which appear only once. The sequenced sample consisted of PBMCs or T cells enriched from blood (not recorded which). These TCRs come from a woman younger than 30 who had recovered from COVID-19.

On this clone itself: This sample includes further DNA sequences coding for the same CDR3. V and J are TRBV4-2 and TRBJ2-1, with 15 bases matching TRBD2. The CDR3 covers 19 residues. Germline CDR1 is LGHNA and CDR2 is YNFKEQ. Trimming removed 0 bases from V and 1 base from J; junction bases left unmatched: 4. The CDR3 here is CASSQEGLAGGLSYNEQFF. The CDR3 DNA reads TGTGCCAGCAGCCAAGAGGGACTAGCGGGGGGTCTTTCCTACAATGAGCAGTTCTTC.

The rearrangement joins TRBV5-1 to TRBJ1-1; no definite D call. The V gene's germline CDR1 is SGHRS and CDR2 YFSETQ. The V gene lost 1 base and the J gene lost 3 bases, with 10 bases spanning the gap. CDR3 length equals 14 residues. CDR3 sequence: CASSLSGGDTEAFF. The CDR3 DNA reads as TGCGCCAGCAGCTTGTCCGGCGGGGACACTGAAGCTTTCTTT.

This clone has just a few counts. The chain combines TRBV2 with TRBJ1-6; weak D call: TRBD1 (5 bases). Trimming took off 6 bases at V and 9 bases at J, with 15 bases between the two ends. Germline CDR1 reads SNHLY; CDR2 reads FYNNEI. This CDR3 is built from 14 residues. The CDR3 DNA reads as TGTGCCAGCAGCCCCAGGGCGGGGGGTTCACCCCTCCACTTT. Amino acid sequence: CASSPRAGGSPLHF.

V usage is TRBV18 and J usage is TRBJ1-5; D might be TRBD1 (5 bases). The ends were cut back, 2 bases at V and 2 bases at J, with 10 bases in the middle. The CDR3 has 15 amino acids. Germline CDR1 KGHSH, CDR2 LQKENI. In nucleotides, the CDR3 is TGTGCCAGCTCACCAGGGCCGACAGGCAATCAGCCCCAGCATTTT. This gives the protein CASSPGPTGNQPQHF.

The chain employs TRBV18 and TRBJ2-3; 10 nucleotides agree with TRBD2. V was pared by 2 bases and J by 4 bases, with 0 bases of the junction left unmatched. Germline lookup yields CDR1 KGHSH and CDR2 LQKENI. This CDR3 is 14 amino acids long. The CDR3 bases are TGTGCCAGCTCACCAAGCGGGGGGGCAGATACGCAGTATTTT. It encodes CASSPSGGADTQYF.

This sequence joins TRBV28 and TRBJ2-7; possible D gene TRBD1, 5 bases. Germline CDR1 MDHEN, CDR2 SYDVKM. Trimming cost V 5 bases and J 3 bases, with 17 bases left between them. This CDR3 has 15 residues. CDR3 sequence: CASSHPRDSYYEQYF. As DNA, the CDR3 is TGTGCCAGCAGTCACCCGCGAGACAGTTACTACGAGCAGTACTTC.

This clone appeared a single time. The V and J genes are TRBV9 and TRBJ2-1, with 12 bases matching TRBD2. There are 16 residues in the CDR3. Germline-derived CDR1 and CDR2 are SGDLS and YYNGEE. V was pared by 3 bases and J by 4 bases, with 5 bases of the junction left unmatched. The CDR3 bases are TGTGCCAGCAGCGGAGGACTAGCGGGGTTATACAATGAGCAGTTCTTC. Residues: CASSGGLAGLYNEQFF.

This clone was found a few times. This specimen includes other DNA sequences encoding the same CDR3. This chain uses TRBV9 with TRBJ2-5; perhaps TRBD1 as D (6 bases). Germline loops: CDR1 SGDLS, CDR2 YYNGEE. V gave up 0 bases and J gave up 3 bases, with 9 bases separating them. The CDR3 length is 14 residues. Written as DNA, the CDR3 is TGTGCCAGCAGCGTAGGCTACAGGGAAGAGACCCAGTACTTC. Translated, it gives CASSVGYREETQYF.

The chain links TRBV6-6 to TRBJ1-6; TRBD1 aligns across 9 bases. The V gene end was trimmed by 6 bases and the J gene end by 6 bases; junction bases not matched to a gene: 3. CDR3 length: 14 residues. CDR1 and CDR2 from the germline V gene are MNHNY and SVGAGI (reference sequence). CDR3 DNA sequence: TGTGCCAGCAGCTTGGGACAGGGTAATTCACCCCTCCACTTT. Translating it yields CASSLGQGNSPLHF.